The 14 T cell receptor beta chains below were found in one sample sequenced in a study of blood T cell repertoires in COVID-19. TCRdb keeps only in-frame clones here, not all; method: immunoSEQ multiplex PCR. The sample holds more than 60,000 clones, under 80% seen once. The specimen sequenced was peripheral blood. The receptors stem from a human donor with acute or convalescent COVID-19. The donor label of this sample is uncertain.

V usage is TRBV27 and J usage is TRBJ1-3; D gene ambiguous. Deletions cut 3 bases from V and 8 bases from J, with 14 bases between. Looked up from germline, CDR1 is MNHEY and CDR2 is SMNVEV (reference sequence). The CDR3 is 14 residues long. CDR3 loop: CASSLDSRGYTIYF. In nucleotides, the CDR3 is TGTGCCAGCAGTTTGGACTCTCGAGGGTACACCATATATTTT.

This clone was seen a few times. The V gene is TRBV9, the J gene TRBJ2-1; 10 nucleotides line up with TRBD2. The germline V gene encodes CDR1 SGDLS and CDR2 YYNGEE. V was clipped by 5 bases and J by 12 bases; unmatched bases: 8. This CDR3 contains 13 residues. The CDR3: CASSEMIAGGQFF. In DNA, the CDR3 is TGTGCCAGCAGTGAAATGATAGCGGGGGGGCAGTTCTTC.

V usage is TRBV3-1 (or the pseudogene TRBV3-2) and J usage is TRBJ1-5, with a tentative D call TRBD1 (5 bases). CDR1 LGHDT and CDR2 YNNKEL come from the germline V gene (reference sequence). V lost 0 bases, J lost 3 bases, and 15 bases lay in between. The CDR3 is 17 residues long. The CDR3 nucleotides read TGTGCCAGCAGCCAAGACCAGGGCGGTTTCAACAATCAGCCCCAGCATTTT. This encodes CASSQDQGGFNNQPQHF.

This chain joins TRBV7-9 and TRBJ1-5; possibly TRBD1 for D (6 bases). Trimming removed 5 bases from V and 9 bases from J, with 14 bases in between. This CDR3 region has 13 residues. CDR1 and CDR2 (germline): SEHNR, FQNEAQ (reference sequence). The CDR3: CASSLGGDRPQHF. The CDR3 DNA reads TGTGCCAGCAGCCTAGGGGGGGACCGGCCCCAGCATTTT.

This chain joins TRBV5-1 and TRBJ2-2, with D perhaps TRBD1 (6 bases). V lost 4 bases and J 2 bases, leaving 9 bases between the germline ends. CDR1 and CDR2 (germline): SGHRS, YFSETQ. The CDR3 has 14 amino acids. The CDR3 nucleotides are TGCGCCAGCAGCCCGGACAGTAACACCGGGGAGCTGTTTTTT. It codes for CASSPDSNTGELFF.

This chain connects TRBV2 to TRBJ2-1; TRBD2 aligns across 8 bases. In germline, CDR1 is SNHLY, CDR2 FYNNEI. The CDR3 totals 14 residues. V gave up 5 bases and J gave up 10 bases; unmatched junction bases: 10. CDR3 loop: CASSLFPSGLEQFF. The CDR3 nucleotides read TGTGCCAGCAGTTTGTTTCCTAGCGGGTTGGAGCAGTTCTTC.

V gene TRBV30 combines with J gene TRBJ1-6; D call uncertain. Per the germline V gene, CDR1 is GTSNPN and CDR2 is SVGIG (reference sequence). V was cut by 2 bases and J by 9 bases, with 8 bases left in between. There are 12 residues in the CDR3. Written as DNA, the CDR3 is TGTGCCTGGAGTCCCCGCGGTTCACCCCTCCACTTT. The encoded protein is CAWSPRGSPLHF.

In this sample, this clone turned up a few times. For the CDR3, the DNA is TGTGCCAGCAGTGAAGGGGACAGGGTTCTAGGCTACGAGCAGTACTTC. It codes for CASSEGDRVLGYEQYF. The chain employs TRBV6-1 and TRBJ2-7, with TRBD1 identical over 9 bases. There are 16 residues in the CDR3. Germline V lookup: CDR1 MNHNS, CDR2 SASEGT. The trim removed 1 base at V and 3 bases at J, leaving 7 bases unmatched.

This chain uses TRBV6-1 with TRBJ1-5; D is uncertain. The ends were cut back, 3 bases at V and 0 bases at J, with 12 bases in the middle. The CDR3 is made up of 16 amino acids. Germline CDR1 and CDR2: MNHNS and SASEGT. The CDR3 here is CASSDTGGLSNQPQHF. The DNA for the CDR3 is TGTGCCAGCAGTGATACGGGAGGCCTTAGCAATCAGCCCCAGCATTTT.

V usage is TRBV2 and J usage is TRBJ2-2; TRBD1 matches 10 bases. This CDR3 comprises 15 residues. V lost 7 bases and J lost 4; bases outside the gene matches: 6. The germline V gene has CDR1 SNHLY and CDR2 FYNNEI. CDR3 bases: TGTGCCAGCAAGACAGGGGGCGCAAGCACCGGGGAGCTGTTTTTT. Translation: CASKTGGASTGELFF.

The genes are TRBV19 and TRBJ2-3, with TRBD2 as a possible D gene (5 bases). Trimming removed 5 bases from V and 0 bases from J, with 15 bases in between. The length of the CDR3 is 16 residues. Germline-derived CDR1 and CDR2 are LNHDA and SQIVND (reference sequence). In DNA, the CDR3 is TGTGCCAGTAGTCCCCTGGCGCGGGCGAGCACAGATACGCAGTATTTT. Residues: CASSPLARASTDTQYF.

The chain couples TRBV28 to TRBJ2-5; D perhaps matches TRBD2 (5 bases). Germline assignment: CDR1 MDHEN and CDR2 SYDVKM. Trimming shortened V by 6 bases and J by 4 bases, and 18 bases separated the two germline ends. The CDR3 sequence is 15 residues long. DNA of the CDR3: TGTGCCAGCAGCCTGGGCCGGGGATGGGGAGAGACCCAGTACTTC. This sequence encodes CASSLGRGWGETQYF.

This clone came up a few times. The chain carries TRBV12-3 or TRBV12-4 and TRBJ2-7; 7 nucleotides align to TRBD1. The CDR3 length is 12 residues. V lost 3 bases to trimming and J lost 6 bases; unmatched junction nucleotides: 2. The CDR3 DNA follows: TGTGCCAGCAGTTTCGCAGGGGGCGAGCAGTACGTC. It specifies CASSFAGGEQYV.

A remark on this clone: The germline gene is not matched at one end of the junction; a read error may be the cause. The chain couples TRBV24-1 to TRBJ2-4; the match to TRBD1 covers 9 bases. The CDR3 spans 15 residues. Germline assignment: CDR1 KGHDR and CDR2 SFDVKD. CDR3 nucleotide sequence: TGCGCCCCCAGTCCCACGACAGGGGGGGGGAACATTCAGTACTTC. It codes for CAPSPTTGGGNIQYF.